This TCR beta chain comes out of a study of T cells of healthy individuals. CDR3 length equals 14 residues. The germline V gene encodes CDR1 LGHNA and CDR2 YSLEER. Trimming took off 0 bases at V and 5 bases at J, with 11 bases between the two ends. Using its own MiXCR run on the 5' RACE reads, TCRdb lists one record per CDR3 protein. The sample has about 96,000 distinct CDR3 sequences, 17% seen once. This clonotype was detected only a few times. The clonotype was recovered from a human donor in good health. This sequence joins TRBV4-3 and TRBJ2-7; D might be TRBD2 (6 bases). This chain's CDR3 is CASSQDVGGNEQYF. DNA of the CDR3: TGCGCCAGCAGCCAAGACGTGGGAGGTAACGAGCAGTACTTC.